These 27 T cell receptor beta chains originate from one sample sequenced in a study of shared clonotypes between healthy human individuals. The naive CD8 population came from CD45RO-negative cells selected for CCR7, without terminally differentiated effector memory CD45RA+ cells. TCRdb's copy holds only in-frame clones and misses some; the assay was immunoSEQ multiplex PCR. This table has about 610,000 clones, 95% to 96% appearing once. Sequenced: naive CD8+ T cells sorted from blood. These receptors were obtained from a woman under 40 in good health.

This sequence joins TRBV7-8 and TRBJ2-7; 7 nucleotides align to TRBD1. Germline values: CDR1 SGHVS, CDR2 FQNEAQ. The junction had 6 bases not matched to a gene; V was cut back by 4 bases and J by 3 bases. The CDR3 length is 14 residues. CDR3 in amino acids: CASSSPGQYYEQYF. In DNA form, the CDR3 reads TGTGCCAGCAGCTCCCCGGGACAGTACTACGAGCAGTACTTC.

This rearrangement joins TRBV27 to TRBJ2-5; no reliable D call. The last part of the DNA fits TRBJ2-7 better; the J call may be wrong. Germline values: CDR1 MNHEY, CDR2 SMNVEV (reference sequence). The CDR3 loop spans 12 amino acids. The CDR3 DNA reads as TGTGCCAGCAGAGGGCAGAATTACGAGCAGTACTTC. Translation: CASRGQNYEQYF.

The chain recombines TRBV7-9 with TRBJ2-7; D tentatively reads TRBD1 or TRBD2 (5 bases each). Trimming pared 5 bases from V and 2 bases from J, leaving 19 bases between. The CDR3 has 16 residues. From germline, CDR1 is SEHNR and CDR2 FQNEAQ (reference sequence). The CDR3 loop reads CASSGQVVGEPYEQYF. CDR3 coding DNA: TGTGCCAGCAGCGGACAAGTGGTGGGAGAACCCTACGAGCAGTACTTC.

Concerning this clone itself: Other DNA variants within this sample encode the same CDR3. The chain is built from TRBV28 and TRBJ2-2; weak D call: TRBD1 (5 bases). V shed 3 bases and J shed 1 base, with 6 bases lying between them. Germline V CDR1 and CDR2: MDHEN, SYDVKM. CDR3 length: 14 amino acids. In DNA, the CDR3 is TGTGCCAGCAGTTTCCAGGGGAACACCGGGGAGCTGTTTTTT. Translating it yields CASSFQGNTGELFF.

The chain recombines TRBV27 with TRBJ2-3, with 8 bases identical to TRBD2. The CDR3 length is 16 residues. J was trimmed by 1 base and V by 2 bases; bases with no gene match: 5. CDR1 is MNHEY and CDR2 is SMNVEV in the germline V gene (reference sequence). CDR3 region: CASSLPGREGTDTQYF. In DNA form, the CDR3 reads TGTGCCAGCAGTTTACCGGGGCGGGAGGGCACAGATACGCAGTATTTT.

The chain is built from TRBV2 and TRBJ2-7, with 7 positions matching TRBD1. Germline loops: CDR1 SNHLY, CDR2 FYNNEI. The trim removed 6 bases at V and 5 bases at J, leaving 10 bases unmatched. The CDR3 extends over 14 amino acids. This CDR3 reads CASRGTVRNHEQYF. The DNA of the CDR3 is TGTGCCAGCAGGGGGACAGTCAGGAACCACGAGCAGTACTTC.

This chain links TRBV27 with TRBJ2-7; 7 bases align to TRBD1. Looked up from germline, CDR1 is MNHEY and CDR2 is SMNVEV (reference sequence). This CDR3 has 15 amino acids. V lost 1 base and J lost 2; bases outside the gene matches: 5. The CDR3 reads CASSLWAGGTYEQYF. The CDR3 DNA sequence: TGTGCCAGCAGTTTATGGGCAGGGGGTACCTACGAGCAGTACTTC.

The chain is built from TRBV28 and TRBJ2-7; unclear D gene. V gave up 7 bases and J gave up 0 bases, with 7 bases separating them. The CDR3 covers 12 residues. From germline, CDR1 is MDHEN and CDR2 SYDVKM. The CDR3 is CASTTSSYEQYF. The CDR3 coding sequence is TGTGCCAGCACAACTTCCTCCTACGAGCAGTACTTC. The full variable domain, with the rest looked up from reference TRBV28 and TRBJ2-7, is DVKVTQSSRYLVKRTGEKVFLECVQDMDHENMFWYRQDPGLGLRLIYFSYDVKMKEKGDIPEGYSVSREKKERFSLILESASTNQTSMYLCASTTSSYEQYFGPGTRLTVT.

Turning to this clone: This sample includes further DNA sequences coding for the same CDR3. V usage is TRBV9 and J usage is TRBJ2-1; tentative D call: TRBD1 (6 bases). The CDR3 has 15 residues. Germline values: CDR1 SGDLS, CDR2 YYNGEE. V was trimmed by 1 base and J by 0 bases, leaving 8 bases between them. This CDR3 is CASSVRGSSYNEQFF. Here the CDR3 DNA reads TGTGCCAGCAGCGTAAGGGGGAGCTCCTACAATGAGCAGTTCTTC.

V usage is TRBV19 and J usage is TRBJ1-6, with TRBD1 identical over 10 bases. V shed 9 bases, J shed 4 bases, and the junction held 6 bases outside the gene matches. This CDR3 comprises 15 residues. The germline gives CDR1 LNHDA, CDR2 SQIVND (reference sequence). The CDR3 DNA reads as TGTGCCAGGGCGGACAGGGGGTTTTATAATTCACCCCTCCACTTT. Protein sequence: CARADRGFYNSPLHF.

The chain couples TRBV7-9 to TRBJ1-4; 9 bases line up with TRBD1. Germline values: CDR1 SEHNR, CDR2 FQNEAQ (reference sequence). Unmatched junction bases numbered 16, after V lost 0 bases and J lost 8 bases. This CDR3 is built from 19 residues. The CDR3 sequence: CASSLAVRYRGRATEKLFF. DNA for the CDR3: TGTGCCAGCAGCTTAGCAGTACGATACAGGGGGCGGGCAACGGAAAAACTGTTTTTT. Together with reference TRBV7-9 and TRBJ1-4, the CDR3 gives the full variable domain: DTGVSQNPRHKITKRGQNVTFRCDPISEHNRLYWYRQTLGQGPEFLTYFQNEAQLEKSRLLSDRFSAERPKGSFSTLEIQRTEQGDSAMYLCASSLAVRYRGRATEKLFFGSGTQLSVL.

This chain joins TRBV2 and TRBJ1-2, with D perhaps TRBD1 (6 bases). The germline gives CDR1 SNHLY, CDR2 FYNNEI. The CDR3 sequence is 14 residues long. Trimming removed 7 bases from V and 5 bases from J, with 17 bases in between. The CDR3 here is CASMGPDRLYGYTF. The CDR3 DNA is TGTGCCAGCATGGGACCCGACAGGCTGTATGGCTACACCTTC.

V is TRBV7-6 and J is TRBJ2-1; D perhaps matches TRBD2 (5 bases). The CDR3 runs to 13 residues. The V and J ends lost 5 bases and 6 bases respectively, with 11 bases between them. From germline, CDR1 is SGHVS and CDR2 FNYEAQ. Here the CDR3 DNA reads TGTGCCAGCAGCCTGAGCGGCCCCAATGAGCAGTTCTTC. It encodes CASSLSGPNEQFF.

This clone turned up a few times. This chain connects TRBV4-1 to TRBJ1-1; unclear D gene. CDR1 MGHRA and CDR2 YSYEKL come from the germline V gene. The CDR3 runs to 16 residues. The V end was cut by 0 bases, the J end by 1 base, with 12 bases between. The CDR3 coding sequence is TGCGCCAGCAGCCAAGAGGGAGGGTTGGGGAACACTGAAGCTTTCTTT. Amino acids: CASSQEGGLGNTEAFF.

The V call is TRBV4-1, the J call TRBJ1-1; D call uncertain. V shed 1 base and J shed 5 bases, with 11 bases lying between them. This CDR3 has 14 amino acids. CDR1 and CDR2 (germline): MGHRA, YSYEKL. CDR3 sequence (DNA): TGCGCCAGCAGCCAAGTATCGGGATTAACTGAAGCTTTCTTT. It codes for CASSQVSGLTEAFF.

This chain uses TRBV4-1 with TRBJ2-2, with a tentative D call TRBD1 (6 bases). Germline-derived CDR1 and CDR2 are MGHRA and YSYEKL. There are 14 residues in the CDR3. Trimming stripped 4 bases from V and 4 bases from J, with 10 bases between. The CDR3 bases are TGCGCCAGCAGCCCAGGACAGTTCACCGGGGAGCTGTTTTTT. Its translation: CASSPGQFTGELFF.

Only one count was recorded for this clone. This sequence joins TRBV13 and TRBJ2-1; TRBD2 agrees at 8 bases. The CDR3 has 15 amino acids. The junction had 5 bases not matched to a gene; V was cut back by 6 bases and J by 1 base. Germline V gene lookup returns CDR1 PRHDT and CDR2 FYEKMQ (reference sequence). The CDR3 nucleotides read TGTGCCAGCAGTTCCGGGACTAGGTCCTACAATGAGCAGTTCTTC. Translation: CASSSGTRSYNEQFF.

CDR3 nucleotides: TGCGCCAGCACGACGGACAAATCCTACAATGAGCAGTTCTTC. It encodes CASTTDKSYNEQFF. The chain has TRBV10-2 and TRBJ2-1, with D possibly TRBD1 on 5 matching bases. Germline assignment: CDR1 WSHSY and CDR2 SAAADI. With 7 bases removed from V and 1 base from J, the gap between germline ends came to 11 bases. This CDR3 is built from 14 residues.

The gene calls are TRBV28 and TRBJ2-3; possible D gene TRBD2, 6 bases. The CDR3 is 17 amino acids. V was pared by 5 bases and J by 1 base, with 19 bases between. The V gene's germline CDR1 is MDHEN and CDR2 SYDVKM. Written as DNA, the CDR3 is TGTGCCAGCAGTCCGCATGCCCGCGGCGGGGGCACAGATACGCAGTATTTT. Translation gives CASSPHARGGGTDTQYF.

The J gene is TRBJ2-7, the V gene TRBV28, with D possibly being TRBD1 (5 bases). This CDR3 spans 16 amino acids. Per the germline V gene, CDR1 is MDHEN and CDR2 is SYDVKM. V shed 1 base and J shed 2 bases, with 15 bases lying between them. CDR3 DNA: TGTGCCAGCAGTTTATCCCTCATTGGGGCCCCCTACGAGCAGTACTTC. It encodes CASSLSLIGAPYEQYF.

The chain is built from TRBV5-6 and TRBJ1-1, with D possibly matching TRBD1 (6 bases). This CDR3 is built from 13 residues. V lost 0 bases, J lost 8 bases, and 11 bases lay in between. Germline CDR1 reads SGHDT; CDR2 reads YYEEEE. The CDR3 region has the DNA TGTGCCAGCAGCTTGGGGGGGCGGTTCGAAGCTTTCTTT. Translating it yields CASSLGGRFEAFF.

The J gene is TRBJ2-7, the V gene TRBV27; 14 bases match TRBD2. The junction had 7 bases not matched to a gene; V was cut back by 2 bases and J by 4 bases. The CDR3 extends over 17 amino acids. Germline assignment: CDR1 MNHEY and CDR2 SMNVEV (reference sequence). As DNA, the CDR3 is TGTGCCAGCAGTTTAGACCGACTAGCGGGAGGGCGATACGAGCAGTACTTC. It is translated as CASSLDRLAGGRYEQYF.

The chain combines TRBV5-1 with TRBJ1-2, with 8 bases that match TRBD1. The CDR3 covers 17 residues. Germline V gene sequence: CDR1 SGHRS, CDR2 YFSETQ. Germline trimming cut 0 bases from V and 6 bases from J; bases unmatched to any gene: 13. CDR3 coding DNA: TGCGCCAGCAGCTTGGGTTACAATGGACAGGGCAAAGATGGCTACACCTTC. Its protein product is CASSLGYNGQGKDGYTF.

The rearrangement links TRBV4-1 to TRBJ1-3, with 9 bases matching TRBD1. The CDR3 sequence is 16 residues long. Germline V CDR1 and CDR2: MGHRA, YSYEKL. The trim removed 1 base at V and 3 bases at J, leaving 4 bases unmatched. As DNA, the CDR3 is TGCGCCAGCAGCCAAGCCGGGACAGGGATTGGAAACACCATATATTTT. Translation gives CASSQAGTGIGNTIYF.

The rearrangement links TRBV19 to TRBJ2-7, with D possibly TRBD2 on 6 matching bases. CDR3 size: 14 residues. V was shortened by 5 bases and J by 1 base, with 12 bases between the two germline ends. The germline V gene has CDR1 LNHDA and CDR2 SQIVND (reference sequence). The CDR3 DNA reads TGTGCCAGTAGTTACGGGAGCGGGTCCTACGAGCAGTACTTC. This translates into CASSYGSGSYEQYF.

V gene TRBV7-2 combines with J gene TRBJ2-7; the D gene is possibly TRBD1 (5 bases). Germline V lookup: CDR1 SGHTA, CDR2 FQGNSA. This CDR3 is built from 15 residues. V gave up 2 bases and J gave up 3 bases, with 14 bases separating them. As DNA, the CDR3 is TGTGCCAGCAGCTTATCGCCCAGGGTACGCTACGAGCAGTACTTC. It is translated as CASSLSPRVRYEQYF.

The CDR3: CASSQEGGGNQPQHF. In nucleotides, the CDR3 is TGCGCCAGCAGCCAAGAGGGAGGGGGCAATCAGCCCCAGCATTTT. The chain links TRBV4-1 to TRBJ1-5, with TRBD1 as a possible D gene (5 bases). Trimming left V 0 bases short and J 2 bases short, with 8 bases between. Germline CDR1 is MGHRA and CDR2 is YSYEKL. CDR3 length equals 15 residues.